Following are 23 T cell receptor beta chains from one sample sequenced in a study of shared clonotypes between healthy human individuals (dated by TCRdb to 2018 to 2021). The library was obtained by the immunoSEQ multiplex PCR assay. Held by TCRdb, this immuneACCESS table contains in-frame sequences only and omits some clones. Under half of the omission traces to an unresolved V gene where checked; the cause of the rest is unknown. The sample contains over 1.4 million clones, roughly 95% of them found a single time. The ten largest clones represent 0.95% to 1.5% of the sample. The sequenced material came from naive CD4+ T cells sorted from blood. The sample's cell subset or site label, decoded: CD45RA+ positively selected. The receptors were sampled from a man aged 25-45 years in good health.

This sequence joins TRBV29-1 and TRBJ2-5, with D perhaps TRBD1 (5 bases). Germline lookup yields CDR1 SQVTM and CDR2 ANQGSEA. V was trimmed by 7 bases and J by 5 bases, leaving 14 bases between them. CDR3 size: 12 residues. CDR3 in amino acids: CSAATGVETQYF. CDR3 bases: TGCAGCGCCGCCACAGGAGTTGAGACCCAGTACTTC.

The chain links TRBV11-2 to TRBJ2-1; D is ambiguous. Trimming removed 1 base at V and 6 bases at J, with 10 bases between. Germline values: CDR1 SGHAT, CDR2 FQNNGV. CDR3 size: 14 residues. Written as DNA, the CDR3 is TGTGCCAGCAGCTTAGGGCTGGGAACCAATGAGCAGTTCTTC. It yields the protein CASSLGLGTNEQFF.

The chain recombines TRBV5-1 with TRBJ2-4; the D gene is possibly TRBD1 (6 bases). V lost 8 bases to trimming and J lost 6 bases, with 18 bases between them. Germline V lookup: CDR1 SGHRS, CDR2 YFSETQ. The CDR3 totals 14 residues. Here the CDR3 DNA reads TGCGCCAGTAGACCCGGGACAACCTCAAACATTCAGTACTTC. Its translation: CASRPGTTSNIQYF.

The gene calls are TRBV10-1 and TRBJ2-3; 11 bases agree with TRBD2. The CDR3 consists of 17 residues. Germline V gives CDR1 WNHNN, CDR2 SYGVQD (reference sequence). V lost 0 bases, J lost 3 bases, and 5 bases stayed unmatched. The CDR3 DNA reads TGCGCCAGCAGTGAGTCACTAGCGGGAGCTACTACAGATACGCAGTATTTT. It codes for CASSESLAGATTDTQYF.

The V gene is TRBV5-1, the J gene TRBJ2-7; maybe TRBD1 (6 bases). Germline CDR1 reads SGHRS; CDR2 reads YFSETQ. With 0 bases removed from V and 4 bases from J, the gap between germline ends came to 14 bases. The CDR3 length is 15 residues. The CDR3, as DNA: TGCGCCAGCAGCTTGGGTACAGGGTTCACATACGAGCAGTACTTC. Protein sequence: CASSLGTGFTYEQYF.

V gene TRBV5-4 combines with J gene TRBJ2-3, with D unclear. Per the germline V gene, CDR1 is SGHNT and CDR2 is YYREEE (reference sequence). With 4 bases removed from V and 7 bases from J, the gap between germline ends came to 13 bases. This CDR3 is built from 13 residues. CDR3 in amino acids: CASSPDARNTQYF. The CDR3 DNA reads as TGTGCCAGCAGCCCCGATGCCCGGAATACGCAGTATTTT.

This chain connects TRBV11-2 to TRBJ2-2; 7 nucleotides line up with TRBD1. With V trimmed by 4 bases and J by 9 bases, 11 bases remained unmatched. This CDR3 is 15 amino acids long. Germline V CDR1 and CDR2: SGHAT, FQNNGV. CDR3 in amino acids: CASSSNRDRTRELFF. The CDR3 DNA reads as TGTGCCAGCAGCTCGAACCGGGACAGAACCCGGGAGCTGTTTTTT.

CDR3 nucleotide sequence: TGTGCCAGCAGCCACCTCGGGACAGGGGTAGGGGAGCAGTTCTTC. This encodes CASSHLGTGVGEQFF. The chain recombines TRBV6-1 with TRBJ2-1; TRBD1 matches at 10 bases. The germline V gene has CDR1 MNHNS and CDR2 SASEGT. The CDR3 is 15 residues long. The V gene end was trimmed by 6 bases and the J gene end by 10 bases; junction bases not matched to a gene: 12.

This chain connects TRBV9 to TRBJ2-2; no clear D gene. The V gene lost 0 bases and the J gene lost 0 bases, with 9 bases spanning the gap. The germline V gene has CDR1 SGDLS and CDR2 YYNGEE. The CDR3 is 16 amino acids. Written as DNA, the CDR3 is TGTGCCAGCAGCGTAGATTGGTTTGCGAACACCGGGGAGCTGTTTTTT. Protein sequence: CASSVDWFANTGELFF.

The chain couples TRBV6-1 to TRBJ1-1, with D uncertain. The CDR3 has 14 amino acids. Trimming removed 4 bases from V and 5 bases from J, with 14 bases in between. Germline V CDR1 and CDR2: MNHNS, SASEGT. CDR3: CASSVLAGGTEAFF. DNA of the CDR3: TGTGCCAGCAGTGTGTTGGCAGGAGGAACTGAAGCTTTCTTT.

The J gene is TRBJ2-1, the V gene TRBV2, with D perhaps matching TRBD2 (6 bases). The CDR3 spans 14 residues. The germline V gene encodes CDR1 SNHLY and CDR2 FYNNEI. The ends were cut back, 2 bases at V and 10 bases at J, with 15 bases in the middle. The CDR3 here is CASSELRDFGEQFF. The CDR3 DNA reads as TGTGCCAGCAGTGAATTGCGGGACTTCGGGGAGCAGTTCTTC.

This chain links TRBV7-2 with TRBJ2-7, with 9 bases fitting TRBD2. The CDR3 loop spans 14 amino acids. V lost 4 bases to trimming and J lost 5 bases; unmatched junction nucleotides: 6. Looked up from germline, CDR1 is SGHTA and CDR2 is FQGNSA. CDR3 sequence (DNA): TGTGCCAGCAGCTCTCGGGCTAGCGGGAACGAGCAGTACTTC. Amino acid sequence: CASSSRASGNEQYF. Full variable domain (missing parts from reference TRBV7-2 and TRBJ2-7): GAGVSQSPSNKVTEKGKDVELRCDPISGHTALYWYRQSLGQGLEFLIYFQGNSAPDKSGLPSDRFSAERTGGSVSTLTIQRTQQEDSAVYLCASSSRASGNEQYFGPGTRLTVT.

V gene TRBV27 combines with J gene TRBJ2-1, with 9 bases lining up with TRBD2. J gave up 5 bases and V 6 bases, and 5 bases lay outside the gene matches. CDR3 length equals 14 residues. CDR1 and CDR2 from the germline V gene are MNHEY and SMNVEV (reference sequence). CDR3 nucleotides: TGTGCCAGCAGGGGGCCTAGCGGGAACAATGAGCAGTTCTTC. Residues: CASRGPSGNNEQFF.

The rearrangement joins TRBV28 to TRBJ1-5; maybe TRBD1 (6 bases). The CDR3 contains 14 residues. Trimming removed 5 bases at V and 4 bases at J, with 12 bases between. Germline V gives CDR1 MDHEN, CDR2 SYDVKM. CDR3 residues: CASSASGVNQPQHF. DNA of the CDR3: TGTGCCAGCAGTGCCTCAGGGGTTAATCAGCCCCAGCATTTT.

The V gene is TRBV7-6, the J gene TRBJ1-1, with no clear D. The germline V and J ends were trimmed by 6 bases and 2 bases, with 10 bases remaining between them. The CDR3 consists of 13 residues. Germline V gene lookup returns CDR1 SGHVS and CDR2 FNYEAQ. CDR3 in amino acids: CASRPSPNTEAFF. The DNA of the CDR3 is TGTGCCAGCAGACCTAGTCCTAACACTGAAGCTTTCTTT.

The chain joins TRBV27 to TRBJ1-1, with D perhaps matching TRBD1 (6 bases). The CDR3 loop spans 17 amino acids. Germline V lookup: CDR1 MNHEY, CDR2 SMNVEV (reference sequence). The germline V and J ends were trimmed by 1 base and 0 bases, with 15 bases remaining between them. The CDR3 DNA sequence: TGTGCCAGCAGTTTATGGGCCAGGGGTAGAATGAACACTGAAGCTTTCTTT. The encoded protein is CASSLWARGRMNTEAFF.

The DNA for the CDR3 is TGTGCCAGCAGCTTGGTTTTACAGGGGAGGGGTCAGCCCCAGCATTTT. Its translation: CASSLVLQGRGQPQHF. The gene calls are TRBV5-8 and TRBJ1-5; 7 positions agree with TRBD1. CDR1 and CDR2 (germline): SGHTS, YDEGEE. V was clipped by 0 bases and J by 6 bases; unmatched bases: 9. The CDR3 contains 16 residues.

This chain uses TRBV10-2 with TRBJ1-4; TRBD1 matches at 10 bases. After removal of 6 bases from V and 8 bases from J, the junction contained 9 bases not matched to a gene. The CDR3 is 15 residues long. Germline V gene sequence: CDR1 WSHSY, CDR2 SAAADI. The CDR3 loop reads CASRAGTGEDEKLFF. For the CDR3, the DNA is TGCGCCAGCAGAGCCGGGACAGGGGAGGACGAAAAACTGTTTTTT.

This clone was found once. CDR3 amino acids: CASSQGAGTGANVLTF. The CDR3 bases are TGTGCCAGCAGCCAGGGGGCGGGAACTGGGGCCAACGTCCTGACTTTC. The rearrangement joins TRBV6-6 to TRBJ2-6; TRBD1 matches 8 bases. The CDR3 contains 16 residues. The V and J ends lost 6 bases and 2 bases, in that order; junction bases with no gene match: 6. Germline CDR1 reads MNHNY; CDR2 reads SVGAGI (reference sequence).

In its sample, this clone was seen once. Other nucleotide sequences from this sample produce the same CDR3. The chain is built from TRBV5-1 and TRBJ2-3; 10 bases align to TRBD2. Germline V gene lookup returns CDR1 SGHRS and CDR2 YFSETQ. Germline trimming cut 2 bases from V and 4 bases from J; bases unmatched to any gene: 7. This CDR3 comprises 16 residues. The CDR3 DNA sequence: TGCGCCAGCAGCTTAACAGCGGGAGGGCCAGCAGATACGCAGTATTTT. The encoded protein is CASSLTAGGPADTQYF.

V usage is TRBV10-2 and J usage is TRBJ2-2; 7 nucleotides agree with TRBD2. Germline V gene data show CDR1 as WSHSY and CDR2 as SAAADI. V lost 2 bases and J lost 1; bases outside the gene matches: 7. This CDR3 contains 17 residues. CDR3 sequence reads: CASSEKPGGKNTGELFF. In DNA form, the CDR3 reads TGCGCCAGCAGTGAGAAGCCGGGAGGCAAGAACACCGGGGAGCTGTTTTTT.

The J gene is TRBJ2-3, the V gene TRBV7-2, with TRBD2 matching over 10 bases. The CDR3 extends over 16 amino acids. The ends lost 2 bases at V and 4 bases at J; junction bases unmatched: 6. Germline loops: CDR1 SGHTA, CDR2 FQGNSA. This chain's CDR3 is CASSLRSGRVSDTQYF. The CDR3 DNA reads TGTGCCAGCAGCTTAAGGAGCGGGAGGGTGTCAGATACGCAGTATTTT.

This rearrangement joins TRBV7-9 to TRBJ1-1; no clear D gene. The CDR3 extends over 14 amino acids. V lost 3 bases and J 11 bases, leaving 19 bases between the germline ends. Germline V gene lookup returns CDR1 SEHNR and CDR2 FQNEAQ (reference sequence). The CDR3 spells CASSFRVDLGLAFF. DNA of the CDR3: TGTGCCAGCAGCTTTCGAGTTGACCTTGGGTTGGCTTTCTTT.